Included here is one TCR beta chain sequence, with context. The antigen is undetermined. The CDR3 length is 15 residues. Germline V lookup: CDR1 MNHNS, CDR2 SASEGT. V lost 6 bases to trimming and J lost 2 bases, with 16 bases between them. The data originate from a study of cytomegalovirus exposure and HLA in healthy donors. Study-level results: Rare sequences made up most TCRs, while some public TCRs were found in many donors. Researchers counted some 150 TCR beta chains as cytomegalovirus-associated.

Sequencing used immunoSEQ multiplex PCR; TCRdb keeps in-frame clones, though not all of them. The repertoire holds hundreds of thousands of clones, with 86% as singletons. The sequence was collected from a woman under 30 in good health and CMV-seronegative. The sequenced material came from PBMCs. V is TRBV6-1 and J is TRBJ2-5; a possible D gene is TRBD2 (6 bases). The CDR3 region has the DNA TGTGCCAGCAGCGAACATAGCGGAATACAAGAGACCCAGTACTTC. Its translation is CASSEHSGIQETQYF.